This T cell receptor (beta chain) was captured in a study of cytomegalovirus exposure and HLA in healthy donors. Though probably carrying unrecorded immune exposures, donors were nominally healthy at sampling. The PCR had 60 Vbeta and 13 Jbeta primers. Some clones are missing from TCRdb's copy, which holds only in-frame ones; the method was immunoSEQ multiplex PCR. The sample consists of tens of thousands of clones, about 81% of them appearing once. The CDR3 totals 15 residues. The V and J ends lost 6 bases and 5 bases respectively, with 19 bases between them. The germline V gene has CDR1 MNHEY and CDR2 SMNVEV (reference sequence).

J is TRBJ1-2 and V is TRBV27; no firm D call. The sample taken for sequencing was PBMCs. This clonotype was obtained from a woman in her thirties or forties in good health and CMV-seropositive. CDR3 residues: CASSLGFQAAYGYTF. CDR3 coding DNA: TGTGCCAGCAGCCTCGGTTTCCAGGCAGCTTATGGCTACACCTTC.